The 26 T cell receptor beta chains listed next were all sequenced from one sample in a study of tumor and adjacent non-tumor tissue in lung cancer. A modified ARM-PCR protocol with three rounds of nested PCR amplified TCRbeta. MiXCR, applied by TCRdb to the multiplex PCR reads, yields one record per CDR3 protein. Of around 100,000 distinct CDR3 sequences in the sample, 55% to 65% were seen once. RNA was extracted from bulk tissue without any cell sorting. This non-tumor lung sample came from over 3 cm beyond the tumor edge. The sample taken for sequencing was distant non-tumor lung tissue. These receptors came from a man younger than 45 with non-small cell lung cancer.

Regarding this clonotype: This may stem from a read error, because a much larger clone lies one nucleotide away. V gene TRBV20-1 combines with J gene TRBJ2-1, with TRBD2 matching over 14 bases. CDR3 size: 14 residues. From germline, CDR1 is DFQATT and CDR2 SNEGSKA (reference sequence). V lost 7 bases, J lost 7 bases, and 6 bases stayed unmatched. The CDR3 DNA is TGCAGTGTTAGGACTAGCGGGGGGCTAAATGAGCAGTTCTTC. It specifies CSVRTSGGLNEQFF.

The chain links TRBV11-2 to TRBJ2-4, with D tentatively TRBD1 (5 bases). Germline lookup yields CDR1 SGHAT and CDR2 FQNNGV. The CDR3 totals 17 residues. Deletions cut 5 bases from V and 3 bases from J, with 20 bases between. The CDR3 bases are TGTGCCAGCAGCCCTGGGGCCGGGCCACGGGTCAAAAACATTCAGTACTTC. Encoded protein: CASSPGAGPRVKNIQYF.

Many counts were recorded for this clonotype. This chain uses TRBV20-1 with TRBJ2-5; 8 bases line up with TRBD2. Per the germline V gene, CDR1 is DFQATT and CDR2 is SNEGSKA (reference sequence). The CDR3 is 16 amino acids. Losses at the gene ends were 5 bases for V and 5 bases for J; bases not matched to a gene: 16. The chain's CDR3 is CSADRAGGYFEETQYF. The DNA of the CDR3 is TGCAGTGCTGATAGGGCGGGAGGCTACTTTGAGGAGACCCAGTACTTC.

As regards this clonotype: One end of the junction does not line up with germline, which may come from a read error. The chain is built from TRBV20-1 and TRBJ2-5, with 7 bases that match TRBD2. CDR3 length: 13 residues. CDR1 and CDR2 from the germline V gene are DFQATT and SNEGSKA (reference sequence). CDR3 sequence: CSARTGGEETQYF. The DNA of the CDR3 is TGCAGTGCTAGAACGGGGGGTGAAGAGACCCAGTATTTC.

The rearrangement links TRBV6-6 to TRBJ2-2, with 9 nucleotides matching TRBD1. The CDR3 runs 15 residues. The germline gives CDR1 MNHNY, CDR2 SVGAGI (reference sequence). V was pared by 4 bases and J by 3 bases, with 3 bases of the junction left unmatched. Here the CDR3 DNA reads TGTGCCAGCAGTTGGGACAGGGTGTACACCGGGGAGCTGTTTTTT. Protein: CASSWDRVYTGELFF.

Remarks on this clonotype: It is likely a read error, because the conserved phenylalanine at the end of the CDR3 is missing. The V call is TRBV7-9, the J call TRBJ2-5; unclear D gene. V lost 0 bases, J lost 0 bases, and 17 bases lay in between. CDR3 size: 18 residues. The V gene's germline CDR1 is SEHNR and CDR2 FQNEAQ (reference sequence). The CDR3 protein is CASSLAPPDGSYQETQYI. The CDR3 DNA sequence: TGTGCCAGCAGCTTAGCGCCCCCAGACGGGTCTTACCAAGAGACCCAGTACATC.

The chain recombines TRBV11-3 with TRBJ2-3, with D perhaps matching TRBD2 (5 bases). This CDR3 has 18 residues. V was shortened by 4 bases and J by 1 base, with 21 bases between the two germline ends. Looked up from germline, CDR1 is SGHNT and CDR2 is YENEEA. The CDR3, as DNA: TGTGCCAGCAGCTCACGCCGAGACTCGGCCGGGGGCACAGATACGCAGTATTTT. Encoded protein: CASSSRRDSAGGTDTQYF.

Comments on this clonotype: A junction boundary mismatches the germline segment, possibly from a read error. The chain couples TRBV20-1 to TRBJ2-3, with TRBD2 matching over 11 bases. Germline V gene lookup returns CDR1 DFQATT and CDR2 SNEGSKA (reference sequence). This CDR3 contains 16 residues. The DNA of the CDR3 is TGCAGTGCTAGGCAACCGGGACTAGCGGTTTCAGGTACGCAATATTTT. Translation: CSARQPGLAVSGTQYF.

Details on this clonotype: The final CDR3 position lacks the conserved phenylalanine or tryptophan, pointing to a likely read error. The chain links TRBV12-3 or TRBV12-4 to TRBJ2-1; no firm D call. The CDR3 sequence is 14 residues long. The CDR3 DNA reads as TGTGCCAGCACCCCCACGGGCTCCTACAATGGGCAGTTCTAC. Its translation: CASTPTGSYNGQFY.

Note on this clonotype: In this CDR3 the conserved last residue, phenylalanine or tryptophan, is missing, so a read error is likely. The chain has TRBV5-1 and TRBJ2-2, with 7 bases aligning to TRBD1. After removal of 5 bases from V and 0 bases from J, the junction contained 4 bases not matched to a gene. The CDR3 length is 15 residues. Germline V gene sequence: CDR1 SGHRS, CDR2 YFSETQ. CDR3: CASRSGTANTGELFV. The CDR3 nucleotides are TGCGCCAGCAGGTCCGGGACAGCGAACACCGGGGAGCTGTTTGTT.

About this clonotype: A read error may produce the germline difference seen at one junction end. The CDR3 coding sequence is TGTGCCTGCAGCTTCGACTCAGGGGTAGGCGAGACACAGTACTTC. Translating gives CACSFDSGVGETQYF. The gene calls are TRBV11-1 and TRBJ2-5, with D perhaps TRBD1 (6 bases). There are 15 residues in the CDR3. The V gene's germline CDR1 is SGHAT and CDR2 FQDESV (reference sequence). Drawing the rest from reference TRBV11-1 and TRBJ2-5, the complete variable domain is EAEVAQSPRYKITEKSQAVAFWCDPISGHATLYWYRQILGQGPELLVQFQDESVVDDSQLPKDRFSAERLKGVDSTLKIQPAELGDSAMYLCACSFDSGVGETQYFGPGTRLLVL.

This clonotype was seen a single time. The CDR3 does not end in the conserved phenylalanine or tryptophan, so this is likely a read error. This chain joins TRBV11-2 and TRBJ2-3, with D possibly TRBD1 on 5 matching bases. Germline CDR1 reads SGHAT; CDR2 reads FQNNGV. CDR3 length: 15 residues. The CDR3 DNA follows: TGTGCCAACAGCTTAGGGGCCGTGTGGGCGGATACGCAGTATTTA. Translated, it gives CANSLGAVWADTQYL.

Comment on this clonotype: One end of the junction varies from germline; a read error may be responsible. The CDR3 here is CASSPTSSTDTLYF. In nucleotides, the CDR3 is TGTGCCAGCAGCCCCACATCTAGCACAGATACGCTGTATTTT. This chain uses TRBV7-3 with TRBJ2-3, with D possibly matching TRBD2 (5 bases). Germline-derived CDR1 and CDR2 are SGHTA and FQGTGA. The CDR3 spans 14 residues.

Notes on this clonotype: A much larger clone is a single base away; this may be a read error. The chain is built from TRBV12-2 and TRBJ2-7; the tabulated D call, TRBD2, remains unverified against the DNA. TRBV12-2 is flagged as a pseudogene. This CDR3 is built from 17 residues. CDR3 protein: CASCPQPPLAGAYEQYF. CDR3 coding DNA: TGTGCAAGTTGCCCGCAACCTCCACTAGCGGGAGCCTACGAGCAGTACTTC.

With respect to this clonotype: A much larger clone is a single base away; this may be a read error. This chain uses TRBV13 with TRBJ1-1; 7 positions agree with TRBD1. The CDR3 is 14 amino acids. Germline V gene lookup returns CDR1 PRHDT and CDR2 FYEKMQ (reference sequence). Unmatched junction bases numbered 11, after V lost 8 bases and J lost 5 bases. The CDR3 here is CASVVDREGTEAFF. DNA of the CDR3: TGTGCCAGCGTGGTAGACAGGGAAGGAACTGAAGCTTTCTTT. Looking up the rest from reference TRBV13 and TRBJ1-1 gives the full variable domain: AAGVIQSPRHLIKEKRETATLKCYPIPRHDTVYWYQQGPGQDPQFLISFYEKMQSDKGSIPDRFSAQQFSDYHSELNMSSLELGDSALYFCASVVDREGTEAFFGQGTRLTVV.

Of note for this clonotype: Given a much more abundant clone one base away, this may be a read error. The rearrangement links TRBV20-1 to TRBJ2-7; TRBD1 might be the D (6 bases). With 7 bases removed from V and 0 bases from J, the gap between germline ends came to 16 bases. Germline CDR1 DFQATT, CDR2 SNEGSKA (reference sequence). The CDR3 is 14 amino acids. As DNA, the CDR3 is TGCAGTGATGGGGGTGGACAGAACTCCTACGAGCAGTACTTC. Translated, it gives CSDGGGQNSYEQYF.

Comment on this clonotype: One junction end does not reproduce the germline sequence, and a read error may be involved. The V call is TRBV14, the J call TRBJ1-2; D uncertain. This CDR3 contains 13 residues. Germline CDR1 SGHDN, CDR2 FVKESK. CDR3: CAISQGRLGGYTF. The CDR3 bases are TGTGCCATCAGCCAAGGGAGATTAGGAGGCTACACCTTC.

Note on this clonotype: Since a much larger clone is just one base distant, this may be a read error. J is TRBJ2-2 and V is TRBV13; TRBD1 is a possible D gene (6 bases). Germline V gene data show CDR1 as PRHDT and CDR2 as FYEKMQ (reference sequence). This CDR3 has 16 amino acids. Trimming cost V 4 bases and J 0 bases, with 12 bases left between them. The CDR3 bases are TGTGCCAGCAGCTCAGGACAGTTATCGAACACCGGGGAGCTGTTTTTT. Translated: CASSSGQLSNTGELFF.

This clonotype turned up a few times. One end of the junction fails to match germline, which may point to a read error. The gene calls are TRBV12-3 or TRBV12-4 and TRBJ2-5; maybe TRBD2 (7 bases). The CDR3 length is 15 residues. The CDR3 nucleotides are TGTGCCAGCAGTACACCGGGATGGGAGGGGGAGACTCAGTACTTC. It yields the protein CASSTPGWEGETQYF.

To note about this clonotype: One end of the junction varies from germline; a read error may be responsible. The V and J genes are TRBV20-1 and TRBJ2-3, with D unclear. This CDR3 spans 13 amino acids. Germline-derived CDR1 and CDR2 are DFQATT and SNEGSKA (reference sequence). CDR3 sequence (DNA): TGCAGTGCTAGCCAGCCTGGCACAAATACGCAGTATTTT. This encodes CSASQPGTNTQYF.

Note on this clonotype: The germline gene is not matched at one end of the junction; a read error may be the cause. The V call is TRBV11-2, the J call TRBJ2-2; no clear D gene. This CDR3 region has 13 residues. CDR1 SGHAT and CDR2 FQNNGV come from the germline V gene. The CDR3 bases are TGTGCCAGCAGCTCCCCGACGGCCTGGGAACTGTTTTTT. It codes for CASSSPTAWELFF.

By sample share, this clonotype is medium-sized (0.01 to 0.1%). The genes are TRBV11-2 and TRBJ2-7, with 8 bases fitting TRBD1. CDR1 and CDR2 from the germline V gene are SGHAT and FQNNGV. The CDR3 has 15 amino acids. The ends lost 5 bases at V and 5 bases at J; junction bases unmatched: 11. In DNA form, the CDR3 reads TGTGCCAGCAGCCAGCACGGACAGGGTATCGACGAGCAGTACTTC. Protein product: CASSQHGQGIDEQYF.

The V and J genes are TRBV4-3 and TRBJ1-2, with D unclear. Germline V gene sequence: CDR1 LGHNA, CDR2 YSLEER. V shed 8 bases and J shed 4 bases, with 17 bases lying between them. This CDR3 contains 14 residues. As DNA, the CDR3 is TGCGCCAGCGGCCTCGGTGGTATTTCCTATGGCTACACCTTC. Residues: CASGLGGISYGYTF.

In its sample, this clonotype was seen many times. V gene TRBV20-1 combines with J gene TRBJ2-3; TRBD2 matches 10 bases. The trim removed 0 bases at V and 5 bases at J, leaving 8 bases unmatched. Per the germline V gene, CDR1 is DFQATT and CDR2 is SNEGSKA (reference sequence). This CDR3 has 16 residues. The CDR3 reads CSARDRAGGPVDTQYF. The CDR3 region has the DNA TGCAGTGCTAGAGATCGAGCGGGAGGGCCGGTAGATACGCAGTATTTT.

This clonotype has a count of ten or more. V and J are TRBV12-5 and TRBJ2-1; possibly TRBD1 for D (6 bases). The CDR3 sequence is 16 residues long. Germline values: CDR1 LGHNT, CDR2 FRNRAP. The germline V and J ends were trimmed by 4 bases and 4 bases, with 17 bases remaining between them. In nucleotides, the CDR3 is TGTGCTAGTGGTTCTCTCGTGACAGGCCCTTACAATGAGCAGTTCTTC. Translating it yields CASGSLVTGPYNEQFF.

V gene TRBV24-1 combines with J gene TRBJ2-7; 8 nucleotides match TRBD1. The CDR3 covers 16 residues. Germline loops: CDR1 KGHDR, CDR2 SFDVKD. Trimming at V came to 4 bases and at J to 2 bases, leaving 9 bases not matched to a gene. CDR3 sequence: CATSESGTGQTYEQYF. CDR3 in DNA: TGTGCCACCAGTGAGTCTGGGACAGGCCAAACCTACGAGCAGTACTTC.